The 19 T cell receptor beta chains below all came from one sample that was sequenced in a study of T cell responses to AZD1222 COVID-19 vaccine. The data were produced by immunoSEQ multiplex PCR, yet TCRdb's version contains in-frame clones alone and is incomplete. The data contain approximately 170,000 clones, approximately 93% of them singletons. The sequenced sample was peripheral blood, obtained on day 0 of AZD1222 vaccination. Receptor source: an adult in good health.

This chain uses TRBV28 with TRBJ1-1; 10 bases are a match to TRBD1. The CDR3 spans 17 residues. Germline CDR1 is MDHEN and CDR2 is SYDVKM. Trimming removed 6 bases from V and 1 base from J; junction bases left unmatched: 11. For the CDR3, the DNA is TGTGCCAGCAGGGTACCCCGACAGGGGGCGCGGAACACTGAAGCTTTCTTT. Its translation is CASRVPRQGARNTEAFF.

The chain has TRBV25-1 and TRBJ2-3; 8 nucleotides align to TRBD2. The V gene's germline CDR1 is MGHDK and CDR2 SYGVNS. There are 14 residues in the CDR3. J gave up 7 bases and V 6 bases, and 9 bases lay outside the gene matches. The DNA for the CDR3 is TGTGCCAGCAGAAGTGACGGGGGGGCTCATACGCAGTATTTT. Residues: CASRSDGGAHTQYF.

About this clone itself: Relative to the germline gene, one junction end is altered; a read error may explain this. The V call is TRBV29-1, the J call TRBJ2-7, with TRBD1 as a possible D gene (6 bases). CDR1 and CDR2 (germline): SQVTM, ANQGSEA. CDR3 length equals 11 residues. This CDR3 reads CSVEGGGEQYF. CDR3 nucleotides: TGCAGCGTCGAAGGGGGTGGCGAGCAGTACTTC.

The gene calls are TRBV3-1 (or the pseudogene TRBV3-2) and TRBJ2-1; D remains ambiguous. Per the germline V gene, CDR1 is LGHDT and CDR2 is YNNKEL (reference sequence). Trimming removed 4 bases from V and 6 bases from J, with 10 bases in between. The CDR3 runs 13 residues. CDR3 sequence: CASSPPTVNEQFF. For the CDR3, the DNA is TGTGCCAGCAGCCCCCCGACTGTCAATGAGCAGTTCTTC.

The chain is built from TRBV6-5 and TRBJ2-3, with D hard to call. Germline loops: CDR1 MNHEY, CDR2 SVGAGI. The CDR3 totals 15 residues. Between the trimmed V and J ends, which lost 7 bases and 1 base, there was a span of 15 bases. The CDR3 protein is CASTRVVDGTDTQYF. The CDR3 coding sequence is TGTGCCAGCACCCGAGTCGTGGATGGCACAGATACGCAGTATTTT.

CDR3 amino acids: CASSLAGNGYTF. Written as DNA, the CDR3 is TGTGCCAGCAGCTTAGCTGGGAATGGCTACACCTTC. The gene calls are TRBV7-8 and TRBJ1-2; D unclear. The CDR3 length is 12 residues. V was cut by 0 bases and J by 6 bases, with 5 bases left in between. Germline V gives CDR1 SGHVS, CDR2 FQNEAQ.

This chain uses TRBV10-3 with TRBJ2-3; D gene uncertain. CDR3 length: 14 amino acids. Between the trimmed V and J ends, which lost 6 bases and 1 base, there was a span of 11 bases. Germline lookup yields CDR1 ENHRY and CDR2 SYGVKD. The CDR3 sequence: CAISATLRTDTQYF. CDR3 DNA sequence: TGTGCCATCAGCGCCACGTTACGCACAGATACGCAGTATTTT.

This rearrangement joins TRBV6-6 to TRBJ1-4; 7 bases are a match to TRBD1. The CDR3 totals 14 residues. V shed 6 bases and J 7 bases; nucleotides not matched to a gene: 8. The germline CDR1 and CDR2 sequences are MNHNY and SVGAGI (reference sequence). The CDR3 loop is CASRPDRVAEKLFF. The CDR3, as DNA: TGTGCCAGCAGACCCGACAGGGTGGCTGAAAAACTGTTTTTT.

The chain recombines TRBV29-1 with TRBJ2-3; D gene unclear. The germline CDR1 and CDR2 sequences are SQVTM and ANQGSEA. Trimming took off 1 base at V and 11 bases at J, with 10 bases between the two ends. This CDR3 has 11 amino acids. The CDR3 nucleotides are TGCAGCGTTGAAGCGGGTGTTGGGCAGTATTTT. Translation gives CSVEAGVGQYF.

The rearrangement joins TRBV2 to TRBJ1-4; a possible D gene is TRBD1 (5 bases). This CDR3 spans 14 amino acids. V lost 3 bases, J lost 7 bases, and 12 bases lay in between. Looked up from germline, CDR1 is SNHLY and CDR2 is FYNNEI. The CDR3 loop reads CASSDGGPIEKLFF. The CDR3 DNA follows: TGTGCCAGCAGTGATGGGGGTCCGATTGAAAAACTGTTTTTT.

This chain's CDR3 is CATVSGAHYGYTF. The CDR3 DNA is TGTGCCACGGTCTCGGGGGCCCACTATGGCTACACCTTC. The chain is built from TRBV28 and TRBJ1-2; tentative D call: TRBD1 (6 bases). Germline V lookup: CDR1 MDHEN, CDR2 SYDVKM. The CDR3 loop spans 13 amino acids. V was shortened by 10 bases and J by 3 bases, with 15 bases between the two germline ends.

The chain links TRBV29-1 to TRBJ1-4; weak D call: TRBD1 (5 bases). The CDR3 consists of 14 residues. Trimming pared 5 bases from V and 2 bases from J, leaving 12 bases between. CDR1 SQVTM and CDR2 ANQGSEA come from the germline V gene. CDR3 in amino acids: CSVRGVATNEKLFF. Here the CDR3 DNA reads TGCAGCGTTCGAGGGGTGGCGACTAATGAAAAACTGTTTTTT. The variable domain in full, with the rest retrieved from reference TRBV29-1 and TRBJ1-4, is SAVISQKPSRDICQRGTSLTIQCQVDSQVTMMFWYRQQPGQSLTLIATANQGSEATYESGFVIDKFPISRPNLTFSTLTVSNMSPEDSSIYLCSVRGVATNEKLFFGSGTQLSVL.

The chain links TRBV6-6 to TRBJ1-6; D may be TRBD1 (6 bases). This CDR3 comprises 14 residues. Per the germline V gene, CDR1 is MNHNY and CDR2 is SVGAGI (reference sequence). Deletions cut 6 bases from V and 10 bases from J, with 16 bases between. DNA for the CDR3: TGTGCCAGCAGCCGCACAGGGTCGGGGTCACCCCTCCACTTT. It translates to CASSRTGSGSPLHF.

The chain has TRBV9 and TRBJ2-7; TRBD2 is a possible D gene (6 bases). This CDR3 spans 13 amino acids. Germline values: CDR1 SGDLS, CDR2 YYNGEE. The V end was cut by 4 bases, the J end by 3 bases, with 11 bases between. The CDR3 DNA is TGTGCCAGCAGCCCGCCGGAGGGCTACGAGCAGTACTTC. Encoded protein: CASSPPEGYEQYF.

The chain has TRBV5-1 and TRBJ2-6; the D gene is possibly TRBD2 (6 bases). Trimming took 1 base from V and 0 from J, leaving 8 bases between them. CDR1 and CDR2 (germline): SGHRS, YFSETQ. This CDR3 spans 16 amino acids. CDR3 nucleotides: TGCGCCAGCAGCTTGCCGGGACTCTCTGGGGCCAACGTCCTGACTTTC. Its translation: CASSLPGLSGANVLTF.

V gene TRBV5-5 combines with J gene TRBJ1-1, with 8 bases matching TRBD1. The CDR3 has 15 amino acids. Trimming at V came to 4 bases and at J to 4 bases, leaving 9 bases not matched to a gene. Germline lookup yields CDR1 SGHKS and CDR2 YYEKEE (reference sequence). The CDR3 nucleotides are TGTGCCAGCAGCCCACCGACAGGGGTGGGCACTGAAGCTTTCTTT. It translates to CASSPPTGVGTEAFF.

The rearrangement uses TRBV6-1 and TRBJ1-4; D call uncertain. Per the germline V gene, CDR1 is MNHNS and CDR2 is SASEGT. This CDR3 has 14 residues. Trimming removed 2 bases at V and 8 bases at J, with 12 bases between. CDR3 loop: CASSESDLREKLFF. As DNA, the CDR3 is TGTGCCAGCAGTGAATCGGACTTGAGGGAAAAACTGTTTTTT.

This chain links TRBV18 with TRBJ1-1; tentatively, D is TRBD1 (6 bases). Germline V CDR1 and CDR2: KGHSH, LQKENI. The CDR3 is 16 residues long. The V gene lost 3 bases and the J gene lost 5 bases, with 19 bases spanning the gap. The chain's CDR3 is CASSPRRDTVWTEAFF. The CDR3 nucleotides read TGTGCCAGCTCACCTCGCCGGGACACGGTGTGGACTGAAGCTTTCTTT.

The gene calls are TRBV6-5 and TRBJ1-4; no definite D call. The CDR3 has 13 amino acids. Trimming shortened V by 7 bases and J by 6 bases, and 12 bases separated the two germline ends. CDR1 MNHEY and CDR2 SVGAGI come from the germline V gene. The CDR3 is CASTPGPDEKLFF. The DNA of the CDR3 is TGTGCCAGCACCCCCGGCCCTGATGAAAAACTGTTTTTT.